The next 22 T cell receptor beta chains were all read from a single sample in a study of cytomegalovirus exposure and HLA in healthy donors. PCR used 60 Vbeta primers and 13 Jbeta primers. The assay was immunoSEQ multiplex PCR, and TCRdb's table has in-frame clones only and misses some. This table holds 80,000 or so clones, roughly 70% found once. Sequencing input: PBMCs. These receptors were obtained from a man between 25 and 39 years old in good health and CMV-seropositive.

This clone was counted only a few times. V gene TRBV5-8 combines with J gene TRBJ1-1; D gene unclear. This CDR3 region has 13 residues. Trimming took 1 base from V and 8 from J, leaving 12 bases between them. Germline values: CDR1 SGHTS, CDR2 YDEGEE. The CDR3 coding sequence is TGTGCCAGCAGCTTGATGGAACAGTCGGAAGCTTTCTTT. Amino acid sequence: CASSLMEQSEAFF. Supplemented by reference TRBV5-8 and TRBJ1-1, the full variable domain reads EAGVTQSPTHLIKTRGQQATLRCSPISGHTSVYWYQQALGLGLQFLLWYDEGEERNRGNFPPRFSGRQFPNYSSELNVNALELEDSALYLCASSLMEQSEAFFGQGTRLTVV.

The chain employs TRBV28 and TRBJ2-1, with D possibly TRBD2 on 7 matching bases. V lost 11 bases, J lost 8 bases, and 10 bases lay in between. CDR1 is MDHEN and CDR2 is SYDVKM in the germline V gene. This CDR3 contains 10 residues. CDR3 nucleotides: TGTGCCGGAGGGGGGGATGAGCAGTTCTTC. Translating gives CAGGGDEQFF.

The chain joins TRBV4-2 to TRBJ2-1; no reliable D call. CDR1 is LGHNA, CDR2 YNFKEQ, per germline. The CDR3 is made up of 14 amino acids. V gave up 4 bases and J gave up 3 bases, with 10 bases separating them. The DNA for the CDR3 is TGTGCCAGCAGCCGGAGCAGCGACTACAATGAGCAGTTCTTC. Translating it yields CASSRSSDYNEQFF.

The rearrangement links TRBV7-9 to TRBJ1-2; maybe TRBD1 (5 bases). CDR1 is SEHNR, CDR2 FQNEAQ, per germline (reference sequence). With 5 bases removed from V and 6 bases from J, the gap between germline ends came to 16 bases. The CDR3 covers 14 residues. CDR3 sequence: CASSRNAGRDGYTF. The CDR3 coding sequence is TGTGCCAGCAGCCGAAATGCAGGGCGAGATGGCTACACCTTC.

This clone has more than one count but fewer than ten. The chain joins TRBV27 to TRBJ2-1; TRBD1 matches at 10 bases. Germline assignment: CDR1 MNHEY and CDR2 SMNVEV (reference sequence). V lost 6 bases, J lost 4 bases, and 6 bases stayed unmatched. There are 15 residues in the CDR3. As DNA, the CDR3 is TGTGCCAGCAGGGGACAGGGGCAGCATTACAATGAGCAGTTCTTC. Its translation is CASRGQGQHYNEQFF.

This chain joins TRBV27 and TRBJ2-2; the D is unclear. Trimming shortened V by 10 bases and J by 7 bases, and 10 bases separated the two germline ends. CDR1 is MNHEY and CDR2 is SMNVEV in the germline V gene (reference sequence). The CDR3 is 11 amino acids. As DNA, the CDR3 is TGTGCCACCTGGGCCTTCGGGGAGCTGTTTTTT. It translates to CATWAFGELFF.

The rearrangement uses TRBV5-1 and TRBJ2-7, with TRBD1 matching over 8 bases. V was clipped by 4 bases and J by 4 bases; unmatched bases: 7. CDR1 SGHRS and CDR2 YFSETQ come from the germline V gene. The CDR3 has 14 residues. The CDR3 here is CASSTGQGAYEQYF. In DNA, the CDR3 is TGCGCCAGCAGCACAGGACAGGGAGCGTACGAGCAGTACTTC.

The chain couples TRBV2 to TRBJ1-4; 9 bases line up with TRBD1. J gave up 8 bases and V 7 bases, and 8 bases lay outside the gene matches. Germline V gives CDR1 SNHLY, CDR2 FYNNEI. The CDR3 runs 14 residues. CDR3 nucleotide sequence: TGTGCCAGCATTACCGACAGGGGGAGAGAAAAACTGTTTTTT. Protein: CASITDRGREKLFF.

The rearrangement links TRBV29-1 to TRBJ1-4, with TRBD1 matching over 10 bases. The V gene's germline CDR1 is SQVTM and CDR2 ANQGSEA. The CDR3 loop spans 15 amino acids. With 3 bases clipped from V and 6 bases from J, the junction kept 7 bases outside the gene matches. The CDR3: CSVDEGGQGYEKLFF. CDR3 DNA sequence: TGCAGCGTTGATGAGGGGGGACAGGGGTATGAAAAACTGTTTTTT.

The chain couples TRBV7-3 to TRBJ1-1; no reliable D call. The CDR3 spans 13 residues. Trimming cost V 6 bases and J 5 bases, with 13 bases left between them. CDR1 is SGHTA, CDR2 FQGTGA, per germline. The DNA for the CDR3 is TGTGCCAGCAGTCCCGGTGCGGGGACTGAAGCTTTCTTT. This codes for CASSPGAGTEAFF.

Only a few counts were recorded for this clone. The V call is TRBV19, the J call TRBJ2-3, with TRBD1 identical over 7 bases. V lost 8 bases and J lost 4; bases outside the gene matches: 9. The V gene's germline CDR1 is LNHDA and CDR2 SQIVND (reference sequence). CDR3 length: 14 residues. In DNA, the CDR3 is TGTGCCAGTCGGACAGGCACTTCTGCAGATACGCAGTATTTT. Translating it yields CASRTGTSADTQYF.

V is TRBV5-1 and J is TRBJ2-1; TRBD1 agrees at 10 bases. Germline assignment: CDR1 SGHRS and CDR2 YFSETQ. The CDR3 runs to 15 residues. V lost 2 bases and J lost 3; bases outside the gene matches: 2. CDR3 coding DNA: TGCGCCAGCAGCTTTGGGGACAGGGGCTACAATGAGCAGTTCTTC. It codes for CASSFGDRGYNEQFF.

V gene TRBV11-3 combines with J gene TRBJ2-1, with 8 nucleotides matching TRBD2. V gave up 4 bases and J gave up 3 bases; unmatched junction bases: 11. CDR1 SGHNT and CDR2 YENEEA come from the germline V gene. This CDR3 spans 17 amino acids. CDR3 loop: CASSYDSSGSGYNEQFF. In DNA form, the CDR3 reads TGTGCCAGCAGCTACGACTCTAGCGGGTCAGGCTACAATGAGCAGTTCTTC.

The chain couples TRBV27 to TRBJ1-2, with TRBD1 as a possible D gene (6 bases). V dropped 2 bases and J dropped 8 bases, with 12 bases sitting between them. From germline, CDR1 is MNHEY and CDR2 SMNVEV (reference sequence). The CDR3 covers 13 residues. The CDR3 sequence is CASSLEGVGGYTF. The CDR3 nucleotides are TGTGCCAGCAGTTTAGAGGGGGTAGGCGGCTACACCTTC.

This clone was recorded only once. CDR3 residues: CASSLEAGSFYEQYF. CDR3 sequence (DNA): TGTGCCAGCAGCTTAGAGGCAGGATCCTTTTACGAGCAGTACTTC. The V and J genes are TRBV11-2 and TRBJ2-7; D is undetermined. CDR3 length: 15 amino acids. V lost 0 bases, J lost 4 bases, and 13 bases lay in between. The germline CDR1 and CDR2 sequences are SGHAT and FQNNGV.

This clone was observed a few times. V and J are TRBV13 and TRBJ1-1; unclear D gene. Germline-derived CDR1 and CDR2 are PRHDT and FYEKMQ (reference sequence). CDR3 length equals 13 residues. Trimming stripped 1 base from V and 3 bases from J, with 6 bases between. For the CDR3, the DNA is TGTGCCAGCAGCTTAGAAACGGACACTGAAGCTTTCTTT. It codes for CASSLETDTEAFF.

This clone was counted only a few times. This CDR3 reads CASRSQGASGETQYF. The CDR3 DNA follows: TGTGCCAGCAGATCACAGGGGGCGAGCGGAGAGACCCAGTACTTC. The gene calls are TRBV6-6 and TRBJ2-5; 9 nucleotides line up with TRBD1. Germline CDR1 reads MNHNY; CDR2 reads SVGAGI (reference sequence). CDR3 size: 15 residues. Trimming cost V 6 bases and J 4 bases; bases outside gene matches: 9.

This clone was observed a few times. The J gene is TRBJ2-7, the V gene TRBV2; 8 bases line up with TRBD1. The V and J ends lost 8 bases and 1 base, in that order; junction bases with no gene match: 4. The CDR3 loop spans 13 amino acids. CDR1 is SNHLY, CDR2 FYNNEI, per germline. The CDR3 DNA reads TGTGCCAGCGGGGGGACAGGTTCCTACGAGCAGTACTTC. Translated: CASGGTGSYEQYF.

The chain combines TRBV6-1 with TRBJ2-7, with D perhaps TRBD2 (6 bases). With 6 bases removed from V and 3 bases from J, the gap between germline ends came to 9 bases. CDR1 is MNHNS, CDR2 SASEGT, per germline. This CDR3 region has 12 residues. The CDR3 region has the DNA TGTGCCAGCAGGGACTACCTCTACGAGCAGTACTTC. As protein: CASRDYLYEQYF.

J is TRBJ2-7 and V is TRBV28; 7 positions match TRBD2. V lost 6 bases and J lost 4; bases outside the gene matches: 12. Germline-derived CDR1 and CDR2 are MDHEN and SYDVKM. This CDR3 region has 15 residues. The CDR3 region has the DNA TGTGCCAGCAGCCCCGTGGGGGGGAGGCAATACGAGCAGTACTTC. Its protein is CASSPVGGRQYEQYF.

V is TRBV19 and J is TRBJ2-3, with 15 nucleotides matching TRBD2. The germline CDR1 and CDR2 sequences are LNHDA and SQIVND (reference sequence). The CDR3 runs 17 residues. Trimming cost V 5 bases and J 0 bases; bases outside gene matches: 3. CDR3 sequence: CASSPGLAGGSTDTQYF. DNA for the CDR3: TGTGCCAGTAGTCCGGGACTAGCGGGAGGAAGCACAGATACGCAGTATTTT.

This sequence joins TRBV19 and TRBJ2-1; 14 nucleotides align to TRBD2. This CDR3 is built from 18 residues. V lost 3 bases to trimming and J lost 10 bases; unmatched junction nucleotides: 14. CDR1 and CDR2 (germline): LNHDA, SQIVND (reference sequence). The CDR3, as DNA: TGTGCCAGTAGTATGGTGGGCGGGGGACTAGCGGGGGAATGGGAGCAGTTCTTC. This codes for CASSMVGGGLAGEWEQFF.